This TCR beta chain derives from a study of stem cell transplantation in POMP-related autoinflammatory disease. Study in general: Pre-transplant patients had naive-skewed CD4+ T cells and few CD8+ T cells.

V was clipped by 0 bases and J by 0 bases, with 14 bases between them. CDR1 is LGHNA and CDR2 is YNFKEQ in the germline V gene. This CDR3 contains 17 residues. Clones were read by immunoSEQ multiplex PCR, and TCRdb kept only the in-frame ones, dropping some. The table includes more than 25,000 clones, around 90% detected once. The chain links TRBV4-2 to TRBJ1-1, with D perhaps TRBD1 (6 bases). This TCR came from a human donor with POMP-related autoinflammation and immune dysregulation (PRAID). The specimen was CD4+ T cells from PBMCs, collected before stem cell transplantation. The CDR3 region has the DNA TGTGCCAGCAGCCAAGATGAAGGGCAGGGGTTGAACACTGAAGCTTTCTTT. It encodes CASSQDEGQGLNTEAFF.